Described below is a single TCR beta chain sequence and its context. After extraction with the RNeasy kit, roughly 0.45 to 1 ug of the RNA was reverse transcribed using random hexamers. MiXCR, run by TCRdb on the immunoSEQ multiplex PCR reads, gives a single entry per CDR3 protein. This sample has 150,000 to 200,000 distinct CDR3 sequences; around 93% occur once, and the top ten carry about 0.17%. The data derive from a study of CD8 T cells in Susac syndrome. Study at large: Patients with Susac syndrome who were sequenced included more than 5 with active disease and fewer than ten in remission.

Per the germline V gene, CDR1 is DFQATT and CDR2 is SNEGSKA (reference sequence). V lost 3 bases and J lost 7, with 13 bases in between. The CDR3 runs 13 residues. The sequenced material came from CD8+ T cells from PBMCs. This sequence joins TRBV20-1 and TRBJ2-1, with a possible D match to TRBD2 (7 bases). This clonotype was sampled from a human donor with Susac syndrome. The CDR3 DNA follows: TGCAGTGCTAGCGGGGGGCCCGGTAATGAGCAGTTCTTC. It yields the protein CSASGGPGNEQFF.